These 3 T cell receptor beta chains were sequenced from one sample in a study of cytomegalovirus exposure and HLA in healthy donors. Some clones are missing from TCRdb's copy, which holds only in-frame ones; the method was immunoSEQ multiplex PCR. The sample lists approximately 140,000 clones; 86% were seen once. The sample taken for sequencing was PBMCs. These receptors all stem from a young man in good health and CMV-seronegative.

The chain joins TRBV28 to TRBJ2-7; D not resolved. Trimming stripped 4 bases from V and 0 bases from J, with 13 bases between. There are 15 residues in the CDR3. Germline loops: CDR1 MDHEN, CDR2 SYDVKM. The CDR3 bases are TGTGCCAGCAGTTCCCCCTCCACAAGCTCCTACGAGCAGTACTTC. As protein: CASSSPSTSSYEQYF.

The rearrangement joins TRBV9 to TRBJ2-7; TRBD2 aligns across 8 bases. The CDR3 runs 16 residues. Germline CDR1 is SGDLS and CDR2 is YYNGEE. The V gene end was trimmed by 2 bases and the J gene end by 0 bases; junction bases not matched to a gene: 7. CDR3 protein: CASSVGGAQSSYEQYF. As DNA, the CDR3 is TGTGCCAGCAGCGTCGGGGGGGCTCAAAGCTCCTACGAGCAGTACTTC.

The chain uses TRBV27 and TRBJ2-3, with TRBD1 matching over 10 bases. Germline loops: CDR1 MNHEY, CDR2 SMNVEV (reference sequence). The CDR3 covers 16 residues. The V segment lost 6 bases and the J segment 4 bases; nucleotides outside the gene matches: 10. CDR3 sequence reads: CASSGGPGQGSDTQYF. The CDR3, as DNA: TGTGCCAGCAGCGGGGGACCGGGACAGGGGTCAGATACGCAGTATTTT.